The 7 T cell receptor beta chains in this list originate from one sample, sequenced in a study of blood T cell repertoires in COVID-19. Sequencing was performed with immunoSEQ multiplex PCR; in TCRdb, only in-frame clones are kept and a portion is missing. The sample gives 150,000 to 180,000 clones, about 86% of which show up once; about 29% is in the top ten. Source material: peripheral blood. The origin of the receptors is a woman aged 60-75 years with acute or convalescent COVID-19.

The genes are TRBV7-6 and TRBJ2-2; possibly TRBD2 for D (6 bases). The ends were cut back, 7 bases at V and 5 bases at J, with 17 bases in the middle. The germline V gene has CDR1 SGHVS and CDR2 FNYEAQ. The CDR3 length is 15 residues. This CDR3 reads CASTPSGGRTGELFF. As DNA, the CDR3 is TGTGCCAGCACCCCAAGCGGAGGGCGAACCGGGGAGCTGTTTTTT. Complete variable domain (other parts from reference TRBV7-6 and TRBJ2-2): GAGVSQSPRYKVTKRGQDVALRCDPISGHVSLYWYRQALGQGPEFLTYFNYEAQQDKSGLPNDRFSAERPEGSISTLTIQRTEQRDSAMYRCASTPSGGRTGELFFGEGSRLTVL.

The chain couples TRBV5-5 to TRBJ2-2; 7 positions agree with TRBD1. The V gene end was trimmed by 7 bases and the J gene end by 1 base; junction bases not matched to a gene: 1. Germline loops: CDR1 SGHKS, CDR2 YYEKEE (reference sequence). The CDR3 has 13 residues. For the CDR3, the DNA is TGTGCCAGCGGGGACAGGAACACCGGGGAGCTGTTTTTT. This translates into CASGDRNTGELFF.

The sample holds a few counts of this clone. This CDR3 reads CASSDSGQGEETQYF. The CDR3 coding sequence is TGCGCCAGCAGTGATTCGGGACAGGGGGAAGAGACCCAGTACTTC. The chain uses TRBV10-1 and TRBJ2-5; 11 nucleotides align to TRBD1. The CDR3 runs 15 residues. Losses at the gene ends were 3 bases for V and 3 bases for J; bases not matched to a gene: 3. Germline V CDR1 and CDR2: WNHNN, SYGVQD (reference sequence).

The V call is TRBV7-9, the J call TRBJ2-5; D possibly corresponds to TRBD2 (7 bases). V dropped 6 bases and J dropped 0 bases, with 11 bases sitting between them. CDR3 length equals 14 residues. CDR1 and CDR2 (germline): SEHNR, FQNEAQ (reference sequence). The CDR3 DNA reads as TGTGCCAGCAGAAGGGGGGGGAACCAAGAGACCCAGTACTTC. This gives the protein CASRRGGNQETQYF.

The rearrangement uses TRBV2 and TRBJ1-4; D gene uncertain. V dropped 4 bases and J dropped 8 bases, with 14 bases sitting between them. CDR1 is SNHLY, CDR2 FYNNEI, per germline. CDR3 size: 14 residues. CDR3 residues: CASSVRGSGEKLFF. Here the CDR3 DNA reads TGTGCCAGCAGTGTTCGGGGTTCGGGCGAAAAACTGTTTTTT. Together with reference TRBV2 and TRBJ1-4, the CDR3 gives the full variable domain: EPEVTQTPSHQVTQMGQEVILRCVPISNHLYFYWYRQILGQKVEFLVSFYNNEISEKSEIFDDQFSVERPDGSNFTLKIRSTKLEDSAMYFCASSVRGSGEKLFFGSGTQLSVL.

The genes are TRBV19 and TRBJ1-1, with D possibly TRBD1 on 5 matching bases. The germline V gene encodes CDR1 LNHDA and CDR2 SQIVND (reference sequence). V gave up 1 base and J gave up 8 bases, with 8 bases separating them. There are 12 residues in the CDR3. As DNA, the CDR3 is TGTGCCAGTAGTATAGCATCAGGGGAAGCTTTCTTT. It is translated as CASSIASGEAFF. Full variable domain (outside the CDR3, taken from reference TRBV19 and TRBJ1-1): DGGITQSPKYLFRKEGQNVTLSCEQNLNHDAMYWYRQDPGQGLRLIYYSQIVNDFQKGDIAEGYSVSREKKESFPLTVTSAQKNPTAFYLCASSIASGEAFFGQGTRLTVV.

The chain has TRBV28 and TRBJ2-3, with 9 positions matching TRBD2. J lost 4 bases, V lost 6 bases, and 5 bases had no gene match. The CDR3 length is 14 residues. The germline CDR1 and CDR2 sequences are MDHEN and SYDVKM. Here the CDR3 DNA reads TGTGCCAGCAGAAGCGGGGGGTCCCCAGATACGCAGTATTTT. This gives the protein CASRSGGSPDTQYF.